One T cell receptor beta chain is described in this entry. The antigen is unknown. The sample contains more than one DNA sequence encoding this CDR3. This entry is derived from a study of shared clonotypes between healthy human individuals. Study summary: The donor pool was made up of two women and a few men aged 18 to 49. Study results and caveats: Rarefaction exposed incomplete sorted-subset sequencing despite large depth. About 4.5% of naive CD4 clonotypes were common to a handful of donors.

This CDR3 comprises 14 residues. V lost 1 base and J 0 bases, leaving 6 bases between the germline ends. Germline lookup yields CDR1 SEHNR and CDR2 FQNEAQ (reference sequence). Deep was the level used in running the assay. Some clones are missing from TCRdb's copy, which holds only in-frame ones; the method was immunoSEQ multiplex PCR. The sample has around 1.1 million clones, about 84% seen once. This sequence joins TRBV7-9 and TRBJ1-1; possible D gene TRBD1, 6 bases. What was sequenced was memory CD4+ T cells from PBMCs. Noted subset: CD45RA-negative fraction. The sequence was obtained from a man aged 18 to 29 in good health. Some clones in this sample may be carry-over from other donors' samples. As DNA, the CDR3 is TGTGCCAGCAGCTTAGGGACAGTGAACACTGAAGCTTTCTTT. It codes for CASSLGTVNTEAFF. The full variable domain, its missing parts supplied by reference TRBV7-9 and TRBJ1-1, is DTGVSQNPRHKITKRGQNVTFRCDPISEHNRLYWYRQTLGQGPEFLTYFQNEAQLEKSRLLSDRFSAERPKGSFSTLEIQRTEQGDSAMYLCASSLGTVNTEAFFGQGTRLTVV.